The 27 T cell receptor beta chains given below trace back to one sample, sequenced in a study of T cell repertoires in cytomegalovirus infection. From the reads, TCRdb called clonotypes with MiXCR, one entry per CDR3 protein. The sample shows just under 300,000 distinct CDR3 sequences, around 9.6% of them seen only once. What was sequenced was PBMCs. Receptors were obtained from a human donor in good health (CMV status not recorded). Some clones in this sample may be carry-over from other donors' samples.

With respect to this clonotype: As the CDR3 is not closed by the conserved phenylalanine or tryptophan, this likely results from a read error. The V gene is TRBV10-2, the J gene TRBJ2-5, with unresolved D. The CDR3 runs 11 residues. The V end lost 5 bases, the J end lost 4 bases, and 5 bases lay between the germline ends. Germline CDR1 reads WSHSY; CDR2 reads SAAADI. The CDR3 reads CASSPRETQYL. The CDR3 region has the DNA TGCGCCAGCAGTCCACGAGAGACCCAGTACCTC.

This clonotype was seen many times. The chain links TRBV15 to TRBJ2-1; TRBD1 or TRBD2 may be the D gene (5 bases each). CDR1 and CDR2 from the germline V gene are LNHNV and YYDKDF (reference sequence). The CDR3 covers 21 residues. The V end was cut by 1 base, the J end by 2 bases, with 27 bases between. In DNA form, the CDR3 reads TGTGCCACCAGCAGAGCGAGGGGAGCACGCGGAGCTCCTACTCCCTACAATGAGCAGTTCTTC. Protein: CATSRARGARGAPTPYNEQFF.

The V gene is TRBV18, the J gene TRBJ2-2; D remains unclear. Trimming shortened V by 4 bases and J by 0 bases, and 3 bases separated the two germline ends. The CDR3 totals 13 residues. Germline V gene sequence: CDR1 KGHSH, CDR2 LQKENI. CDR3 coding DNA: TGTGCCAGCTCACGCTCGAACACCGGGGAGCTGTTTTTT. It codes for CASSRSNTGELFF.

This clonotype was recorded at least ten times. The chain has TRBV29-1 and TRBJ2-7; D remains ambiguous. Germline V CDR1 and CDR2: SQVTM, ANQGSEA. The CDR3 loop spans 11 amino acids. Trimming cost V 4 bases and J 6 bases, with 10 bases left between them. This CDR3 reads CSVGDRLEQYF. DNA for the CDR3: TGCAGCGTTGGTGATCGGCTCGAGCAGTACTTC.

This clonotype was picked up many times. The CDR3 nucleotides read TGTGCCAGCATCAGGGACAACCTCAACAATGAGCAGTTCTTC. Its translation is CASIRDNLNNEQFF. The chain is built from TRBV6-2 or TRBV6-3 and TRBJ2-1; D may be TRBD1 (6 bases). Germline assignment: CDR1 MNHEY and CDR2 SVGEGT. Trimming stripped 7 bases from V and 5 bases from J, with 15 bases between. The CDR3 extends over 14 amino acids.

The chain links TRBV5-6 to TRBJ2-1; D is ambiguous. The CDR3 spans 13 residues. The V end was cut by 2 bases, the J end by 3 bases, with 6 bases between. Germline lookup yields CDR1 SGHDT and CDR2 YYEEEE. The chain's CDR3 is CASSFLVYNEQFF. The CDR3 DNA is TGTGCCAGCAGCTTCCTAGTCTACAATGAGCAGTTCTTC. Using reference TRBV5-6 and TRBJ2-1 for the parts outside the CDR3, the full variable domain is DAGVTQSPTHLIKTRGQQVTLRCSPKSGHDTVSWYQQALGQGPQFIFQYYEEEERQRGNFPDRFSGHQFPNYSSELNVNALLLGDSALYLCASSFLVYNEQFFGPGTRLTVL.

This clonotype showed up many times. Written as DNA, the CDR3 is TGCAGTGCTAGAGATGGGCAGCGGAATGAGCAGTTCTTC. Protein product: CSARDGQRNEQFF. The chain links TRBV20-1 to TRBJ2-1; a possible D gene is TRBD2 (5 bases). V dropped 0 bases and J dropped 7 bases, with 10 bases sitting between them. CDR1 and CDR2 (germline): DFQATT, SNEGSKA (reference sequence). The CDR3 spans 13 residues.

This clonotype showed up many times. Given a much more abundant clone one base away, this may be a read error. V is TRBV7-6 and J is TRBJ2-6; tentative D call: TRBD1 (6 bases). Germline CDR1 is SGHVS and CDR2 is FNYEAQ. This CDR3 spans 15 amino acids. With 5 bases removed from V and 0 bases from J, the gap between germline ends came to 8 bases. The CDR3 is CASSARGSGANVLTF. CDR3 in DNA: TGTGCCAGCAGCGCCAGGGGCTCTGGGGCCAACGTCCTGACTTTC.

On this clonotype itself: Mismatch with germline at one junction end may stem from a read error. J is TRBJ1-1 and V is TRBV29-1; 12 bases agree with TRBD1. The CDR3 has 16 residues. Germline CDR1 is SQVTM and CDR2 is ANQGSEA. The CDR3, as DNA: TGCAGCGTTGTTTCATACCTCGGGACAGGGGGCACTGGAGCTTTCTTT. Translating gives CSVVSYLGTGGTGAFF.

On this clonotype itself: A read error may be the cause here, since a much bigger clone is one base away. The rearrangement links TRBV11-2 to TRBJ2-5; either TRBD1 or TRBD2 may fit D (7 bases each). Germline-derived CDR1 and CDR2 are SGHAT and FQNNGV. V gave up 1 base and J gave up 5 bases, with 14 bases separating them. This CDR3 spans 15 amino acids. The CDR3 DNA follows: TGTGCCAGCAGCTTAGTCACAGGGGACTATGAGACCCAGTACTTC. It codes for CASSLVTGDYETQYF.

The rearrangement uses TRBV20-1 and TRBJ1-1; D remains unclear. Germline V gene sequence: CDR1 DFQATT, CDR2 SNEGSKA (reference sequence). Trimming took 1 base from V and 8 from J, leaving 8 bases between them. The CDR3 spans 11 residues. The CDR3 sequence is CSARGSREAFF. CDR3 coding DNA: TGCAGTGCTAGAGGCTCACGGGAAGCTTTCTTT.

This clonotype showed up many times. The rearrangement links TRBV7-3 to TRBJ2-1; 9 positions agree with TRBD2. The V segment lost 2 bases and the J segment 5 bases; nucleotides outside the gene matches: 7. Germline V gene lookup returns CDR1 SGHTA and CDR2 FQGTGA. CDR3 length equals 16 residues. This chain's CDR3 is CASSLLGGGADNEQFF. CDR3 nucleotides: TGTGCCAGCAGCTTACTGGGCGGGGGGGCCGACAATGAGCAGTTCTTC.

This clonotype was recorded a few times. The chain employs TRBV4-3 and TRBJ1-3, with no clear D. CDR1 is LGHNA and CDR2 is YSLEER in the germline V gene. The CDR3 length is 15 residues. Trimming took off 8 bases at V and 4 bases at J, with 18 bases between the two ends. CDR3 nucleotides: TGCGCCAGCGCTCCCGGCAGGCGCGGGGGAAACACCATATATTTT. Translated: CASAPGRRGGNTIYF.

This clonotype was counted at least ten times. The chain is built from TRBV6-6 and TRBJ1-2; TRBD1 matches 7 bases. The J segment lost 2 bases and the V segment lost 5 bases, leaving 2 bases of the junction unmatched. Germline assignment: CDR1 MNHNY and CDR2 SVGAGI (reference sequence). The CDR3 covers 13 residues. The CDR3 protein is CASSKQGNYGYTF. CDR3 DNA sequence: TGTGCCAGCAGTAAACAGGGGAACTATGGCTACACCTTC.

The CDR3 DNA reads TGCAGTGCTATCGACAGGGGGCGCTCCTACGAGCAGTACTTC. Translation gives CSAIDRGRSYEQYF. This chain uses TRBV20-1 with TRBJ2-7; 10 bases align to TRBD1. The V gene end was trimmed by 4 bases and the J gene end by 0 bases; junction bases not matched to a gene: 3. This CDR3 spans 14 amino acids. The germline gives CDR1 DFQATT, CDR2 SNEGSKA (reference sequence).

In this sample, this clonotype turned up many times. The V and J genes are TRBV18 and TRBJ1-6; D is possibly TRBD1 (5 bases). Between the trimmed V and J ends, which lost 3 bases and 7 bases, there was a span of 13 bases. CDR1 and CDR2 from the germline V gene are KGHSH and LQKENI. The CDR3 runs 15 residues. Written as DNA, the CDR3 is TGTGCCAGCTCACCCGGGGCGTCAAGGAATTCACCCCTCCACTTT. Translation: CASSPGASRNSPLHF.

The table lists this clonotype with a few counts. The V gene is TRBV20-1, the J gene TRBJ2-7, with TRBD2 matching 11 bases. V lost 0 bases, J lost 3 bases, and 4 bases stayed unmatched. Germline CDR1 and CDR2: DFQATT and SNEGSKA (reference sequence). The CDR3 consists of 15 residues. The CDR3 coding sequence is TGCAGTGCTAGAGAGCCTAGCGGGGGGTACTACGAGCAGTACTTC. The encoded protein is CSAREPSGGYYEQYF.

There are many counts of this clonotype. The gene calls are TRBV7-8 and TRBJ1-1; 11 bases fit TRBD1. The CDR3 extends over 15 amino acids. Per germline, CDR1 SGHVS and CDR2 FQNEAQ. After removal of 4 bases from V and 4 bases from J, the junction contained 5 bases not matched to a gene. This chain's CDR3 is CASSWTGGERTEAFF. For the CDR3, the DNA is TGTGCCAGCAGCTGGACAGGGGGCGAGCGCACTGAAGCTTTCTTT.

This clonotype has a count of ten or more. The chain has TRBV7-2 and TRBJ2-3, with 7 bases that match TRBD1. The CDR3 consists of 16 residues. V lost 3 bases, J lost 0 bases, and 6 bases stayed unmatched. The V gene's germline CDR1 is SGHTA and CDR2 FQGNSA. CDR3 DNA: TGTGCCAGCAGCTTCTTGGACAGGCCTAGCACAGATACGCAGTATTTT. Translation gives CASSFLDRPSTDTQYF.

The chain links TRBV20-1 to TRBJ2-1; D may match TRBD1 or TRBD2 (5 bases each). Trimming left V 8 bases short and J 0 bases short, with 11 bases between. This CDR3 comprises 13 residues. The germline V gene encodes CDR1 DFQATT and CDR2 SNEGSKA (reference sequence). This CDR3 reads CSFWGSSYNEQFF. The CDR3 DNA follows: TGCAGTTTCTGGGGGAGCTCCTACAATGAGCAGTTCTTC.

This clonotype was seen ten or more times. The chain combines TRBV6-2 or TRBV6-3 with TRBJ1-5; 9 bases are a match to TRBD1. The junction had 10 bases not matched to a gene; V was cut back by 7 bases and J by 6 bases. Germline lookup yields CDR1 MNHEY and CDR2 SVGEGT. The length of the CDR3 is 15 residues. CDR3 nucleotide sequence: TGTGCCAGCACTCCAAGGGGACAGGGAAGTCAGCCCCAGCATTTT. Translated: CASTPRGQGSQPQHF.

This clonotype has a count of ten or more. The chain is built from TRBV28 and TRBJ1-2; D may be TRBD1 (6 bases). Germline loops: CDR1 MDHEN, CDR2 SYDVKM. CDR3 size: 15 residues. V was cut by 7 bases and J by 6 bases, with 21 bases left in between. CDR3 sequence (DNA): TGTGCCAGCATTCCTCTTTCAGGGGACCGCGATGGCTACACCTTC. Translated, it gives CASIPLSGDRDGYTF.

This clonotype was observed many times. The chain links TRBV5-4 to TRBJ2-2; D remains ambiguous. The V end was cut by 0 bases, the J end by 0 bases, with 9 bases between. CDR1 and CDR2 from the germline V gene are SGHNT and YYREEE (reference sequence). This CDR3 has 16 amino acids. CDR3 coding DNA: TGTGCCAGCAGCTTGGTCCAGGCCGCGAACACCGGGGAGCTGTTTTTT. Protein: CASSLVQAANTGELFF.

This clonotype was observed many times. CDR3 bases: TGCGCCAGCAGCCATGTTGGCCGGGACGGGAGCTCCTACGAGCAGTACGTC. As protein: CASSHVGRDGSSYEQYV. The chain carries TRBV4-3 and TRBJ2-7; perhaps TRBD2 as D (6 bases). Germline V lookup: CDR1 LGHNA, CDR2 YSLEER. With 3 bases removed from V and 0 bases from J, the gap between germline ends came to 18 bases. The CDR3 consists of 17 residues.

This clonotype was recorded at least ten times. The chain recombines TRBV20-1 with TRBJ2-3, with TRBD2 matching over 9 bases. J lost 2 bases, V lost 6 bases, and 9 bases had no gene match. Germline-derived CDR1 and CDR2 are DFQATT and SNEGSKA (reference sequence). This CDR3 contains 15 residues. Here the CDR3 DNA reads TGCAGTGCCCGCACGGCTAGCGGGAACACAGATACGCAGTATTTT. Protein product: CSARTASGNTDTQYF.

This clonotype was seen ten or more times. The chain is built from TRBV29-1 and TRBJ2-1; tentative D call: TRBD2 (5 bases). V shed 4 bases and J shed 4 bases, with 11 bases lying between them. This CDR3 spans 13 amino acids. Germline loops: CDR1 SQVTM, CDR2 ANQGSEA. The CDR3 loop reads CSVAGVLYNEQFF. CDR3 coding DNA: TGCAGCGTTGCCGGGGTGTTATACAATGAGCAGTTCTTC.

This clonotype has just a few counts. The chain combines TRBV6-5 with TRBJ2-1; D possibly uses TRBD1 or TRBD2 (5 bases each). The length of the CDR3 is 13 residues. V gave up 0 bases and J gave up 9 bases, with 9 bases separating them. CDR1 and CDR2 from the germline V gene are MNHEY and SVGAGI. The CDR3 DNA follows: TGTGCCAGCAGTTACTCTGGGACGGCTGAGCAGTTCTTC. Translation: CASSYSGTAEQFF.